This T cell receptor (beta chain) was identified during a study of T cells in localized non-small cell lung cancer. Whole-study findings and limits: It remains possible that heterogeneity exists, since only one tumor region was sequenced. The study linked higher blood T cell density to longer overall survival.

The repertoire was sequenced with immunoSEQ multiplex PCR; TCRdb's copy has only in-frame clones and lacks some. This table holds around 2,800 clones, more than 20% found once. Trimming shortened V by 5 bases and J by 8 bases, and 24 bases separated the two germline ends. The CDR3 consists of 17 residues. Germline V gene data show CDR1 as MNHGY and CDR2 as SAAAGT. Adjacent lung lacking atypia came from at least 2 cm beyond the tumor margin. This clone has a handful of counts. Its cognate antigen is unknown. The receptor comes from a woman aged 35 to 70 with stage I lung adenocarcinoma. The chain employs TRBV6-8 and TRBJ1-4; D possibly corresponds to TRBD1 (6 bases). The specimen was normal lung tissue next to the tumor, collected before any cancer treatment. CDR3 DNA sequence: TGTGCCAGCAGTCGCCGAGGGCCCCGGGGGCGCGAAGAAAAACTGTTTTTT. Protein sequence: CASSRRGPRGREEKLFF.